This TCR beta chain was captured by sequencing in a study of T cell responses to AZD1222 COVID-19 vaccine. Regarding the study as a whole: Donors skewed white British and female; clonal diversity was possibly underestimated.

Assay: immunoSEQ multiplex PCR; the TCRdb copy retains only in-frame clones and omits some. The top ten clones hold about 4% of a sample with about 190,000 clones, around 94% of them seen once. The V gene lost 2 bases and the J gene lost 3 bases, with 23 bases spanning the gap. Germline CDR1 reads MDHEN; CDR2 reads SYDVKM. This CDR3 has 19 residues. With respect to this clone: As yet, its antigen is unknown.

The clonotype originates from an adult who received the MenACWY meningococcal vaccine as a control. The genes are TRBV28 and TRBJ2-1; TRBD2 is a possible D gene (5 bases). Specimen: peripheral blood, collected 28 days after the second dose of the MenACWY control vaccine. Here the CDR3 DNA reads TGTGCCAGCAGTTTAGGACTCCATAGCGCTACGTGGGGCTACAATGAGCAGTTCTTC. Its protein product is CASSLGLHSATWGYNEQFF.